This T cell receptor beta chain was found in a study of shared clonotypes between healthy human individuals. The naive CD8 subset, CD45RO-negative cells positively selected for CCR7, excluded terminally differentiated effector memory CD45RA+ cells. CDR1 is MNHNS, CDR2 SASEGT, per germline. The CDR3 extends over 16 amino acids. The V segment lost 2 bases and the J segment 4 bases; nucleotides outside the gene matches: 9. The table came from immunoSEQ multiplex PCR; TCRdb's copy has only in-frame clones and leaves some out. The sample consists of hundreds of thousands of clones, about 95% of them appearing once.

The sequence came from a woman under 40 in good health. Source material: naive CD8+ T cells sorted from blood. V usage is TRBV6-1 and J usage is TRBJ2-7; 9 nucleotides agree with TRBD2. CDR3 residues: CASSEWVSGRTYEQYF. CDR3 DNA sequence: TGTGCCAGCAGTGAATGGGTTAGCGGGAGAACATACGAGCAGTACTTC.